The rows below give T cell receptor beta chains drawn from one sample of a study of T cell responses to AZD1222 COVID-19 vaccine. Here immunoSEQ multiplex PCR was the method, and the copy in TCRdb shows in-frame clones only, minus some. The sample has 120,000 or so clones, about 89% seen once; the top ten hold around 30%. Specimen: peripheral blood, collected on day 0 of AZD1222 vaccination. The receptor set was obtained from an adult in good health. Each CDR3 is given with its conserved first and last residue. The order of the fields is clone size, V gene, J gene, D gene, CDR3 DNA, CDR3 protein. D genes are given only for firm matches. The size entry is marked missing in some rows and otherwise reads once, few, many or a size class.

NA	TRBV10-3	TRBJ1-1	TRBD1	TGTGCCATCAGTGAGGGGGGACAGGATGAAGCTTTCTTT	CAISEGGQDEAFF
NA	TRBV5-5	TRBJ2-3	TRBD2	TGTGCCAGCAGCTTTTCTAGCGGGAGGGCCTTAGATACGCAGTATTTT	CASSFSSGRALDTQYF
NA	TRBV12-3/TRBV12-4	TRBJ2-7	NA	TGTGCCAGCAGCCTGATGGGTTACGAGCAGTACTTC	CASSLMGYEQYF
NA	TRBV2	TRBJ1-1	NA	TGTGCCAGCAGTGGCCGGGTGGGGAACACTGAAGCTTTCTTT	CASSGRVGNTEAFF
NA	TRBV11-1	TRBJ1-1	NA	TGTGCCAGCAGCTTAGGACAAATAAACACTGAAGCTTTCTTT	CASSLGQINTEAFF
few	TRBV28	TRBJ2-2	NA	TGTGCCAGCAGTTTATGGTTTACAGGGAGGAACACCGGGGAGCTGTTTTTT	CASSLWFTGRNTGELFF
NA	TRBV6-5	TRBJ1-2	TRBD1	TGTGCCAGCACCTATGGACCGGGACAGGGAAGCTACACCTTC	CASTYGPGQGSYTF
NA	TRBV6-5	TRBJ1-1	NA	TGTGCCAGCCTGCCCCCGGGACATGCTGAAGCTTTCTTT	CASLPPGHAEAFF
NA	TRBV9	TRBJ2-3	NA	TGTGCCAGCAGCGTAAAGATATCTCGGCGGCGGAGCACAGATACGCAGTATTTT	CASSVKISRRRSTDTQYF
NA	TRBV19	TRBJ1-3	TRBD1	TGTGCCAGTAGTACCCGACAGGGTAGGGGAAACACCATATATTTT	CASSTRQGRGNTIYF
NA	TRBV19	TRBJ1-6	NA	TGTGCCAGTAGTATCTCGGGGTGGGATTCACCCCTCCACTTT	CASSISGWDSPLHF
NA	TRBV4-3	TRBJ1-2	NA	TGCGCCAGCAGCCACAGGGCTAGCTATGGCTACACCTTC	CASSHRASYGYTF
few	TRBV5-1	TRBJ1-1	NA	TGCGCCAGCAGCTTAGGCGGGGCGAGGGACACTGAAGCTTTCTTT	CASSLGGARDTEAFF
NA	TRBV11-1	TRBJ1-1	NA	TGTGCCAGCAGCTTACAGGGGTGGAACACTGAAGCTTTCTTT	CASSLQGWNTEAFF
NA	TRBV7-6	TRBJ1-6	NA	TGTGCCAGCAGCTCCGCCCCGGGACGGATACAGGGACCCCTCCACTTT	CASSSAPGRIQGPLHF
once	TRBV13	TRBJ1-2	TRBD1	TGTGCCAGCAGCCCCCGATGGCGCCAGGGGGCGGATGGCTACACCTTC	CASSPRWRQGADGYTF
NA	TRBV9	TRBJ2-3	NA	TGTGCCAGCAGCGTAGGGTCAGAAGGAGATACGCAGTATTTT	CASSVGSEGDTQYF
NA	TRBV11-3	TRBJ2-1	NA	TGTGCCAGCAGCTCCCTACAGGGACACAATGAGCAGTTCTTC	CASSSLQGHNEQFF
NA	TRBV6-1	TRBJ2-7	NA	TGTGCCAGCAGTGAAGGAACGGGATCCTACGAGCAGTACTTC	CASSEGTGSYEQYF
NA	TRBV27	TRBJ2-7	NA	TGTGCCAGCAGACCACCCCCGGGCAGCAGGGGGGTCCAGCAGTACTTC	CASRPPPGSRGVQQYF
NA	TRBV12-3/TRBV12-4	TRBJ1-2	NA	TGTGCCAGCAGGGCTGGACAGAACTATGGCTACACCTTC	CASRAGQNYGYTF
NA	TRBV9	TRBJ1-5	NA	TGTGCCAGCAGCGTCCAGGAAATGGGGCCCCAGCATTTT	CASSVQEMGPQHF
NA	TRBV6-5	TRBJ2-2	TRBD1	TGTGCCAGCAGTTACTCGGGACAGACTTCCACCGGGGAGCTGTTTTTT	CASSYSGQTSTGELFF
NA	TRBV4-3	TRBJ1-5	NA	TGCGCCAGCAGCCAAGATTGGGGGGCGGCAGGTCAGCCCCAGCATTTT	CASSQDWGAAGQPQHF
NA	TRBV7-2	TRBJ2-3	TRBD2	TGTGCCAGCAGCTTATCTAGCGGCCCCACAGATACGCAGTATTTT	CASSLSSGPTDTQYF
NA	TRBV18	TRBJ1-2	NA	TGTGCCAGCTCACCTGGGCAGGGGTATTATGGCTACACCTTC	CASSPGQGYYGYTF
NA	TRBV9	TRBJ2-5	NA	TGTGCCAGCAGCGTAGATCTCCCGGGTGGGACCCAGTACTTC	CASSVDLPGGTQYF
NA	TRBV5-1	TRBJ2-3	TRBD1	TGCGCCAGCAGCTGGGGACAGGGTCTCACAGATACGCAGTATTTT	CASSWGQGLTDTQYF
NA	TRBV25-1	TRBJ1-2	NA	TGTGCCAGCAGTGGTTTGGGAAACTATGGCTACACCTTC	CASSGLGNYGYTF
NA	TRBV7-6	TRBJ2-4	NA	TGTGCCAGCAGCTTAGCGGACCAAAACATTCAGTACTTC	CASSLADQNIQYF
NA	TRBV27	TRBJ1-2	TRBD1	TGTGCCAGCAGAACGGCCGGTTTTATCGGGACAGGGGTTTCCTCGGTTGGCTACACCTTC	CASRTAGFIGTGVSSVGYTF
NA	TRBV6-5	TRBJ1-5	NA	TGTGCCAGCAGTTCTCGGGGGGGTCAGCCCCAGCATTTT	CASSSRGGQPQHF
few	TRBV7-8	TRBJ2-7	NA	TGTGCCAGCAGCCCAAGGAGGTCGGGGGGCCTCTACGAGCAGTACTTC	CASSPRRSGGLYEQYF
NA	TRBV11-3	TRBJ2-2	NA	TGTGCCAGCAGCCTAGCCGGGGGCGGGGAGCTGTTTTTT	CASSLAGGGELFF
NA	TRBV2	TRBJ2-3	TRBD2	TGTGCCAGCAGTGAAACACTAGCGGGAATTACTAGCACAGATACGCAGTATTTT	CASSETLAGITSTDTQYF
NA	TRBV24-1	TRBJ2-1	TRBD2	TGTGCCACCAGTGGTCGGACTAGCGGGAGCAATGAGCAGTTCTTC	CATSGRTSGSNEQFF
NA	TRBV7-6	TRBJ1-5	TRBD1	TGTGCCAGCAGCTATCGGGACAGGGGGCCTCGCAATCAGCCCCAGCATTTT	CASSYRDRGPRNQPQHF
once	TRBV3-1/TRBV3-2	TRBJ1-1	NA	TGTGCCAGCAGCCAATACCAGGGAAGGAACACTGAAGCTTTCTTT	CASSQYQGRNTEAFF
NA	TRBV28	TRBJ1-1	TRBD1	TGTGCCAGCAGATTACCCGGGACAGGTATGAACACTGAAGCTTTCTTT	CASRLPGTGMNTEAFF
NA	TRBV6-5	TRBJ2-7	NA	TGTGCCAGCACCGGGACGTCTAGCTCCTACGAGCAGTACTTC	CASTGTSSSYEQYF
few	TRBV12-5	TRBJ2-6	TRBD2	TGTGCTTGGGGGGCGGGGGGGACTGGGGCCAACGTCCTGACTTTC	CAWGAGGTGANVLTF
NA	TRBV29-1	TRBJ2-1	NA	TGCAGCGTTGAAGAATACGGGGCTGGGAACAATGAGCAGTTCTTC	CSVEEYGAGNNEQFF
NA	TRBV6-4	TRBJ1-2	NA	TGTGCCAGCAGTGATCTGAACTTCTGGGGCTACACCTTC	CASSDLNFWGYTF
NA	TRBV12-3/TRBV12-4	TRBJ2-7	NA	TGTGCCAGCAGGACTGGAGGGGGCAACGAGCAGTACTTC	CASRTGGGNEQYF
NA	TRBV9	TRBJ1-1	NA	TGTGCCAGCAGCGTAGCCCAGTGGGCGGGGTCTGAAGCTTTCTTT	CASSVAQWAGSEAFF
once	TRBV5-1	TRBJ1-2	TRBD1	TGCGCCAGCGGCGCAGGGGGCAACTATGGCTACACCTTC	CASGAGGNYGYTF
NA	TRBV5-1	TRBJ2-7	NA	TGCGCCAGCAGCTCGATTGGCGGGGGCTTGGAGCAGTACTTC	CASSSIGGGLEQYF
NA	TRBV7-2	TRBJ1-3	TRBD1	TGTGCCAGCACCCAACCGGGACAGGGGACTGGAAACACCATATATTTT	CASTQPGQGTGNTIYF
NA	TRBV19	TRBJ1-2	NA	TGTGCCAGTAGTAAGGGGACCGAGGACTATGGCTACACCTTC	CASSKGTEDYGYTF
NA	TRBV19	TRBJ1-2	TRBD1	TGTGCCAGTAGTTTGGCGGGACAGGTAAACTATGGCTACACCTTC	CASSLAGQVNYGYTF
NA	TRBV19	TRBJ2-2	NA	TGTGCCAGTAGTATAGTTGGTGGCACCGGGGAGCTGTTTTTT	CASSIVGGTGELFF
NA	TRBV29-1	TRBJ1-2	NA	TGCAGCGTTCAATTTTCGGGGGGGGACTATGGCTACACCTTC	CSVQFSGGDYGYTF
once	TRBV7-9	TRBJ1-2	NA	TGTGCCAGCAGCTCAAGAGTTACTAACTATGGCTACACCTTC	CASSSRVTNYGYTF
NA	TRBV19	TRBJ1-1	NA	TGTGCCAGTAGTAAGCGCTCGGTCACTGAAGCTTTCTTT	CASSKRSVTEAFF
NA	TRBV9	TRBJ2-5	TRBD1	TGTGCCAGCACCGCCGGGACAGGGGGCCAAGAGACCCAGTACTTC	CASTAGTGGQETQYF
NA	TRBV4-3	TRBJ2-2	TRBD1	TGCGCCAGCAGCCTTACCTCTGGACAGGGGAACACCGGGGAGCTGTTTTTT	CASSLTSGQGNTGELFF
NA	TRBV7-2	TRBJ1-2	NA	TGTGCCAGCAGCTTCGACCGGTTCCGGGGGCATGCCTATGGCTACACCTTC	CASSFDRFRGHAYGYTF
NA	TRBV2	TRBJ2-7	NA	TGTGCCAGCGGCGAGGGTTGGAGCTACGAGCAGTACTTC	CASGEGWSYEQYF